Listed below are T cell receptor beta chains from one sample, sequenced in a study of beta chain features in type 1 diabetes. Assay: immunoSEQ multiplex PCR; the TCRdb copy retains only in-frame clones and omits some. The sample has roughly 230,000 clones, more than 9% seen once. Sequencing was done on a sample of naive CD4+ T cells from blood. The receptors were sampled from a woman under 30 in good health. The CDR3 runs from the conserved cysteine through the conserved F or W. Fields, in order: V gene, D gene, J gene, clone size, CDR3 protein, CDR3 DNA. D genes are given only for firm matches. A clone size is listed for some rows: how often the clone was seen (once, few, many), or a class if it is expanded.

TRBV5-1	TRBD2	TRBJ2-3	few	CASSLVGTTNVDTQYF	TGCGCCAGCAGCTTGGTAGGGACTACAAATGTGGATACGCAGTATTTT
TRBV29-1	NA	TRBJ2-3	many	CSVGAGSTDTQYF	TGCAGCGTTGGGGCAGGGAGCACAGATACGCAGTATTTT
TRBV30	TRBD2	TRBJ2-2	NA	CAWSGGGAGELFF	TGTGCCTGGAGCGGGGGGGGAGCCGGGGAGCTGTTTTTT
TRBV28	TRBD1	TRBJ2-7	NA	CASSQRTGGIYEQYF	TGTGCCAGCAGCCAACGGACAGGGGGTATTTACGAGCAGTACTTC
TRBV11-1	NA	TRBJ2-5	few	CASSSGIQETQYF	TGTGCCAGCAGCTCAGGGATACAAGAGACCCAGTACTTC
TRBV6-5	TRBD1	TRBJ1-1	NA	CASGQGTEAFF	TGTGCCAGCGGACAGGGAACTGAAGCTTTCTTT
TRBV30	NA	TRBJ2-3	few	CAWSGGARSTDTQYF	TGTGCCTGGAGCGGTGGGGCGCGGAGCACAGATACGCAGTATTTT
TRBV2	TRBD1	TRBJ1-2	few	CASRLGDRDVYGYTF	TGTGCCAGCAGATTAGGGGACAGGGATGTTTATGGCTACACCTTC
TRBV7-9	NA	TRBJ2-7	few	CASSLFWDSSSYEQYF	TGTGCCAGCAGCCTGTTTTGGGACTCGAGCTCCTACGAGCAGTACTTC
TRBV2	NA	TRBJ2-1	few	CASSGGVYNEQFF	TGTGCCAGCAGTGGCGGAGTTTACAATGAGCAGTTCTTC
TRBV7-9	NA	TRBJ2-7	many	CASSNLYEQYF	TGTGCCAGCAGCAATCTCTACGAGCAGTACTTC
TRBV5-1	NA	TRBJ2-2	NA	CASSLVAPGELFF	TGCGCCAGCAGCTTGGTGGCACCCGGGGAGCTGTTTTTT
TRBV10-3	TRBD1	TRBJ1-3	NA	CAISDTGQGLRNTIYF	TGTGCCATCAGTGATACGGGACAGGGTCTAAGAAACACCATATATTTT
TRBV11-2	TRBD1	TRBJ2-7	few	CASSQGQNYEQYF	TGTGCCAGCAGCCAGGGACAGAACTACGAGCAGTACTTC
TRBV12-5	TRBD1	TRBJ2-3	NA	CASGLGQGLDTQYF	TGTGCTAGTGGTTTGGGACAGGGTCTGGATACGCAGTATTTT
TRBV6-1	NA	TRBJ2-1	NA	CASSADYYNEQFF	TGTGCCAGCAGCGCGGATTACTACAATGAGCAGTTCTTC
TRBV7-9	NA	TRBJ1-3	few	CASSSRGKISGNTIYF	TGTGCCAGCAGCTCCCGGGGGAAAATCTCTGGAAACACCATATATTTT
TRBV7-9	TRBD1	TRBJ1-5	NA	CASSAGQGVFQPQHF	TGTGCCAGCAGCGCGGGACAGGGGGTTTTTCAGCCCCAGCATTTT
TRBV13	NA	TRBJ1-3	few	CAIRRKAGPLSGNTIYF	TGTGCCATTCGCAGAAAAGCGGGGCCGCTCTCTGGAAACACCATATATTTT
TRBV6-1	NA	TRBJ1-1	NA	CASRQRTQAFTEAFF	TGTGCCAGCCGTCAGAGGACACAAGCTTTCACTGAAGCTTTCTTT
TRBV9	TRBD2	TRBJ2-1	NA	CASSVVGGRTYNEQFF	TGTGCCAGCAGCGTAGTGGGCGGGAGGACCTACAATGAGCAGTTCTTC
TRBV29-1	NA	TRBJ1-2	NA	CSVSKTANYAGYTF	TGCAGCGTCTCAAAGACAGCCAACTATGCAGGCTACACCTTC
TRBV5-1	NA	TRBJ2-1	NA	CASSLASGQYNEQFF	TGCGCCAGCAGCTTGGCCTCAGGGCAGTACAATGAGCAGTTCTTC
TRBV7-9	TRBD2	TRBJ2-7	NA	CASSAVSASGSYEQYF	TGTGCCAGCAGCGCGGTTTCGGCTAGCGGATCCTACGAGCAGTACTTC
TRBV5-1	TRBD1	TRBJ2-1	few	CASSPRQGSSYNEQFF	TGCGCCAGCAGCCCCCGACAGGGGAGCTCCTACAATGAGCAGTTCTTC
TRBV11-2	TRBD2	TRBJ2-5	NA	CASRGLAGRETQYF	TGTGCCAGCAGGGGACTAGCGGGACGAGAGACCCAGTACTTC
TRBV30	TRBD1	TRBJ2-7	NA	CAWSRPRDRAYEQYF	TGTGCCTGGAGTCGTCCCCGGGACAGGGCGTACGAGCAGTACTTC
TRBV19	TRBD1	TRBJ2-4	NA	CASSVLTGTKNIQYF	TGTGCCAGTAGTGTACTGACAGGGACAAAAAACATTCAGTACTTC
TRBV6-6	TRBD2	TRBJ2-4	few	CASSPRGGRDIQYF	TGTGCCAGCAGTCCGCGGGGGGGCCGAGACATTCAGTACTTC
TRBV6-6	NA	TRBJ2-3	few	CASRTSSLETQYF	TGTGCCAGCAGGACTAGTTCGTTGGAGACGCAGTATTTT
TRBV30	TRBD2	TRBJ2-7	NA	CAWSVVSGGLGAYEQYF	TGTGCCTGGAGTGTCGTGTCGGGAGGATTGGGGGCCTACGAGCAGTACTTC
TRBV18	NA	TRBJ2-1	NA	CASSPPTLYNEQFF	TGTGCCAGCTCACCTCCGACACTCTACAATGAGCAGTTCTTC
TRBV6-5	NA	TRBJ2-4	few	CASSFSRSRNIQYF	TGTGCCAGCAGTTTTAGCCGTTCTAGAAACATTCAGTACTTC
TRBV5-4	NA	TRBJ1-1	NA	CASSLATTAPNTEAFF	TGTGCCAGCAGCTTGGCCACTACGGCACCTAACACTGAAGCTTTCTTT
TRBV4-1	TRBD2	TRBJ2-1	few	CASSQDGQAAGGPDYNEQFF	TGCGCCAGCAGCCAAGATGGGCAGGCTGCGGGAGGACCGGACTACAATGAGCAGTTCTTC
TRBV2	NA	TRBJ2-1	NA	CASRRGLHNEQFF	TGTGCCAGCAGGAGGGGACTTCACAATGAGCAGTTCTTC
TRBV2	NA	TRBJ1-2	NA	CASSETTDYGYTF	TGTGCCAGCAGTGAGACTACAGACTATGGCTACACCTTC
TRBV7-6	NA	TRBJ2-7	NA	CASSQPRGTLFEQYF	TGTGCCAGCAGCCAACCCCGGGGGACCCTCTTCGAGCAGTACTTC
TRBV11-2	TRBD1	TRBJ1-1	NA	CASSSFATGGNTEAFF	TGTGCCAGCAGCTCCTTCGCGACAGGGGGGAACACTGAAGCTTTCTTT
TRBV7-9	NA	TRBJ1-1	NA	CASSQTPSRTTEAFF	TGTGCCAGCAGCCAAACACCTTCTAGAACAACTGAAGCTTTCTTT
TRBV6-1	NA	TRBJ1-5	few	CASSPLRGQPQHF	TGTGCCAGCAGCCCTTTAAGGGGTCAGCCCCAGCATTTT
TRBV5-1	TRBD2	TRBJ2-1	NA	CASSLLAGGWNEQFF	TGCGCCAGCAGCCTACTAGCGGGAGGGTGGAATGAGCAGTTCTTC
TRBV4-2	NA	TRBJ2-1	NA	CASSRQGRDEQFF	TGTGCCAGCAGCCGACAGGGGAGGGATGAGCAGTTCTTC
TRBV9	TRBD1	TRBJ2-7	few	CASSPIPGTGLYEQYF	TGTGCCAGCAGCCCCATTCCCGGGACAGGGCTCTACGAGCAGTACTTC
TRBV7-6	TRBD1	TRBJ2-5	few	CASSPPEQGVGQETQYF	TGTGCCAGCAGCCCCCCCGAACAGGGGGTAGGACAAGAGACCCAGTACTTC